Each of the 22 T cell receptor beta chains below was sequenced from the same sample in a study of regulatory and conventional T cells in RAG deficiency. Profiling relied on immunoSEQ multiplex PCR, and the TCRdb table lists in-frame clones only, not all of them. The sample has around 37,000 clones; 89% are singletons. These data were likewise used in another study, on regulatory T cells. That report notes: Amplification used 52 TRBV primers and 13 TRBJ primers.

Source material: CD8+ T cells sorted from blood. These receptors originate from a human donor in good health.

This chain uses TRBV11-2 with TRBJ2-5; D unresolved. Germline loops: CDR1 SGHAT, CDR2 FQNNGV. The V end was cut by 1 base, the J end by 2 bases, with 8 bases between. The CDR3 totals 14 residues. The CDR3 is CASSLGTVQETQYF. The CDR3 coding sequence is TGTGCCAGCAGCTTAGGGACGGTACAAGAGACCCAGTACTTC. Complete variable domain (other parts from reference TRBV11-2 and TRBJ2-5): EAGVAQSPRYKIIEKRQSVAFWCNPISGHATLYWYQQILGQGPKLLIQFQNNGVVDDSQLPKDRFSAERLKGVDSTLKIQPAKLEDSAVYLCASSLGTVQETQYFGPGTRLLVL.

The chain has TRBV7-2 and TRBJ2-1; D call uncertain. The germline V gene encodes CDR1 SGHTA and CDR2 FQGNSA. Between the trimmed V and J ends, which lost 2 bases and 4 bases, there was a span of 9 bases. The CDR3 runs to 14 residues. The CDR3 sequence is CASSLSYQYNEQFF. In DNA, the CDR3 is TGTGCCAGCAGCTTAAGTTACCAATACAATGAGCAGTTCTTC. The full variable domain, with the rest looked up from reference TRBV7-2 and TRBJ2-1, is GAGVSQSPSNKVTEKGKDVELRCDPISGHTALYWYRQSLGQGLEFLIYFQGNSAPDKSGLPSDRFSAERTGGSVSTLTIQRTQQEDSAVYLCASSLSYQYNEQFFGPGTRLTVL.

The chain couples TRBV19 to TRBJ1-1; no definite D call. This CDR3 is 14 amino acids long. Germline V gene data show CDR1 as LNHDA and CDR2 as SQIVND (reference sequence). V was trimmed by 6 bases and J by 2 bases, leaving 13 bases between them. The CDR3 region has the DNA TGTGCCAGTAGCTGGGTCCGTCGCAACACTGAAGCTTTCTTT. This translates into CASSWVRRNTEAFF. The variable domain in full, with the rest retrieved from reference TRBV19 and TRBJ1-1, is DGGITQSPKYLFRKEGQNVTLSCEQNLNHDAMYWYRQDPGQGLRLIYYSQIVNDFQKGDIAEGYSVSREKKESFPLTVTSAQKNPTAFYLCASSWVRRNTEAFFGQGTRLTVV.

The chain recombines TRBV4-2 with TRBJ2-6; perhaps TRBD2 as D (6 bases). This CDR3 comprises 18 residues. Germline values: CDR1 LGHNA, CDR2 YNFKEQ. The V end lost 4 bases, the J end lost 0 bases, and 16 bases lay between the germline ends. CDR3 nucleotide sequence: TGTGCCAGCAGCCCCCGGGACTCTTCCAACTCTGGGGCCAACGTCCTGACTTTC. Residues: CASSPRDSSNSGANVLTF.

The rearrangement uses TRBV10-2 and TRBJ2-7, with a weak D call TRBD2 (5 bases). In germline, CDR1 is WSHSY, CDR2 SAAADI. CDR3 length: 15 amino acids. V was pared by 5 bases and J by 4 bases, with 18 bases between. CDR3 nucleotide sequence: TGCGCCAGCAGTCCTGGACGGGGTAGCCGGTACGAGCAGTACTTC. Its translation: CASSPGRGSRYEQYF.

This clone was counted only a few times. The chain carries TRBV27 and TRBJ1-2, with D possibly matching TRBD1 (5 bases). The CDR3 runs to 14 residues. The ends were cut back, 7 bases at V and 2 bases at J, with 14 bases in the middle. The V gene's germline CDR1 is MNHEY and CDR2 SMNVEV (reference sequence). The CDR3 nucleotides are TGTGCCAGCAAAGATCAGGGAAGGAACTATGGCTACACCTTC. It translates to CASKDQGRNYGYTF.

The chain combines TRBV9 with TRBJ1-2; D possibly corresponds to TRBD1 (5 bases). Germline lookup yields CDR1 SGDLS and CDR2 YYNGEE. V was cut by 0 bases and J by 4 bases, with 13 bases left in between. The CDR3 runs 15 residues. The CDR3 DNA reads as TGTGCCAGCAGCGTAGGAGGAGGGACGTCCTATGGCTACACCTTC. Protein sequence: CASSVGGGTSYGYTF.

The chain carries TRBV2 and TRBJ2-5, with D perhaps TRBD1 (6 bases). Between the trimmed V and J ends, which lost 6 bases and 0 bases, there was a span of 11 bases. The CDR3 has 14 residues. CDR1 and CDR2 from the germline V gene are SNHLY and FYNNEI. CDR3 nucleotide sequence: TGTGCCAGCAGGGACAGCTGGTACCAAGAGACCCAGTACTTC. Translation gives CASRDSWYQETQYF.

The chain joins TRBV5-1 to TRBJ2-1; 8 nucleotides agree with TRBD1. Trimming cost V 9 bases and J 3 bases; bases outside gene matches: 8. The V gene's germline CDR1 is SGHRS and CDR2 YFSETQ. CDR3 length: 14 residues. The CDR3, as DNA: TGCGCCAATAACGGGACAGGTCGCTACAATGAGCAGTTCTTC. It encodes CANNGTGRYNEQFF. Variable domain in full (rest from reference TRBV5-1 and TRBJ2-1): KAGVTQTPRYLIKTRGQQVTLSCSPISGHRSVSWYQQTPGQGLQFLFEYFSETQRNKGNFPGRFSGRQFSNSRSEMNVSTLELGDSALYLCANNGTGRYNEQFFGPGTRLTVL.

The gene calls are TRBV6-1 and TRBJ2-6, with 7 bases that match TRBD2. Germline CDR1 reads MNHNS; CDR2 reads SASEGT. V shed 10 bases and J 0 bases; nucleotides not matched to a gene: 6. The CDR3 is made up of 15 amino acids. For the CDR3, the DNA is TGTGCCATCCGCCCGGGGGGCTCTGGGGCCAACGTCCTGACTTTC. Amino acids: CAIRPGGSGANVLTF.

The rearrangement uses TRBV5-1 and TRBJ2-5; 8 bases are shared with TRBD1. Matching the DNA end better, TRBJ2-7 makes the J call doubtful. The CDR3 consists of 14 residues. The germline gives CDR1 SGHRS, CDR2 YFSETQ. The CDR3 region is CASSFDTGGYEQYF. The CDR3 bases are TGCGCCAGCAGCTTTGATACAGGGGGCTACGAGCAGTACTTC.

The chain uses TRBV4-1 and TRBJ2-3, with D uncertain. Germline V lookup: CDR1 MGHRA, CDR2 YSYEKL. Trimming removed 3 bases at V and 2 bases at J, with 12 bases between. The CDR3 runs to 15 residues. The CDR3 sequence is CASSHGSYYTDTQYF. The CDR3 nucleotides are TGCGCCAGCAGCCACGGGTCATACTACACAGATACGCAGTATTTT.

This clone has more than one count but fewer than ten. The CDR3 loop is CASSAAANTEAFF. In nucleotides, the CDR3 is TGTGCCAGCAGTGCCGCCGCGAACACTGAAGCTTTCTTT. J is TRBJ1-1 and V is TRBV6-5; the D is unclear. The CDR3 totals 13 residues. With 5 bases removed from V and 1 base from J, the gap between germline ends came to 8 bases. CDR1 is MNHEY, CDR2 SVGAGI, per germline.

The CDR3 sequence: CAWSPSGNQPQHF. The CDR3 DNA sequence: TGTGCCTGGAGCCCCTCTGGCAATCAGCCCCAGCATTTT. The genes are TRBV30 and TRBJ1-5; D is ambiguous. Trimming took 3 bases from V and 2 from J, leaving 8 bases between them. Germline CDR1 and CDR2: GTSNPN and SVGIG (reference sequence). This CDR3 spans 13 amino acids.

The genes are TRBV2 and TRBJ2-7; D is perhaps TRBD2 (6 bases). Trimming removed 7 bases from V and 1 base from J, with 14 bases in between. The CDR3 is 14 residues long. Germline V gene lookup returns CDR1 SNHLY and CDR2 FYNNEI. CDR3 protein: CASNYPRGSYEQYF. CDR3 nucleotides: TGTGCCAGCAACTACCCCCGGGGGTCCTACGAGCAGTACTTC.

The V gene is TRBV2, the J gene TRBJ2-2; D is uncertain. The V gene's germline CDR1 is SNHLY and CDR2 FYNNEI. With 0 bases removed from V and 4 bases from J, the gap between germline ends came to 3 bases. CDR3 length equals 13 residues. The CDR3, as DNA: TGTGCCAGCAGTGAAGCCGGCACCGGGGAGCTGTTTTTT. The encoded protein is CASSEAGTGELFF.

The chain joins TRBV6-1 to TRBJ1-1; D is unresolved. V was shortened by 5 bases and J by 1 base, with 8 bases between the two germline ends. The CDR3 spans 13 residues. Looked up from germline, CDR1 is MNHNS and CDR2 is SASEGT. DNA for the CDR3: TGTGCCAGCAGTAACGAATGGAACACTGAAGCTTTCTTT. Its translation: CASSNEWNTEAFF.

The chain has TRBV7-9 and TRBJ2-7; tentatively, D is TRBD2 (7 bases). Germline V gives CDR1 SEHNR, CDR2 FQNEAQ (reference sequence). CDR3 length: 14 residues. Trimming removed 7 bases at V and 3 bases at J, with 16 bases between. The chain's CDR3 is CASTPGGAFYEQYF. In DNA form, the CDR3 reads TGTGCCAGCACCCCGGGGGGCGCGTTCTACGAGCAGTACTTC.

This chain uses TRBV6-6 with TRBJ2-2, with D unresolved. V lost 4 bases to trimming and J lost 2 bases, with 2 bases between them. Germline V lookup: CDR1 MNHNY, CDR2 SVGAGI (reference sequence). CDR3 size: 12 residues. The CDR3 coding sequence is TGTGCCAGCAGTTCCAACACCGGGGAGCTGTTTTTT. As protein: CASSSNTGELFF.

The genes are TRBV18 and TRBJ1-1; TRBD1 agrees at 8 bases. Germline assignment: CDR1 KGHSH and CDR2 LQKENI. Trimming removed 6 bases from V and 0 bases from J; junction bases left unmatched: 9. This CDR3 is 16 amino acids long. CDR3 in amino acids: CASSYDRGLLNTEAFF. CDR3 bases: TGTGCCAGCTCCTACGACAGGGGACTACTGAACACTGAAGCTTTCTTT.

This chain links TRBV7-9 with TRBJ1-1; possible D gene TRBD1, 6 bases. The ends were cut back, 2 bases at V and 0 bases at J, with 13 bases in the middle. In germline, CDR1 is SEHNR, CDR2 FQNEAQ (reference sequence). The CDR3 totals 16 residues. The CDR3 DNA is TGTGCCAGCAGCTTAACAGGGACGGGCTTGAACACTGAAGCTTTCTTT. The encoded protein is CASSLTGTGLNTEAFF.

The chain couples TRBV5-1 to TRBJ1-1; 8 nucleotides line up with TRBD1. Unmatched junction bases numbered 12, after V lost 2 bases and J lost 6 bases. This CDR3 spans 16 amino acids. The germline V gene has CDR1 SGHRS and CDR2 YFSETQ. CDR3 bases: TGCGCCAGCAGCTTCGGGACAGGTGCTATTCCTTCTGAAGCTTTCTTT. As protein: CASSFGTGAIPSEAFF.